This TCR beta chain was retrieved from a study of PD-L1 blockade in urothelial cancer. Stated time point: peripheral blood 6 weeks after treatment start. V lost 6 bases to trimming and J lost 8 bases, with 17 bases between them. The CDR3 extends over 14 amino acids. The germline CDR1 and CDR2 sequences are MNHNS and SASEGT. Some clones are missing from TCRdb's copy, which holds only in-frame ones; the method was immunoSEQ multiplex PCR. The top ten clones hold 13% of a sample with about 45,000 clones, 82% of them seen once. The sample in question was PBMCs, obtained around atezolizumab (anti-PD-L1) treatment. The chain joins TRBV6-1 to TRBJ2-1, with D perhaps TRBD2 (6 bases). The sequence was collected from a man in his 60s with urothelial cancer. DNA of the CDR3: TGTGCCAGCAGCCAGCTGACTAGTACCGATGAGCAGTTCTTC. Protein sequence: CASSQLTSTDEQFF.